Sequencing of this T cell receptor beta chain was carried out in a study of T and B cells in COVID-19 patients. About the study: Critical illness requiring mechanical ventilation or extracorporeal membrane oxygenation affected about 60% of the 20 active-infection patients. Comorbidities linked to unfavorable COVID-19 outcome were present in 18 of 20 active-infection patients.

Findings of the study overall: CD4+, regulatory T cell, CD8+ and sorted SARS-CoV-2-responsive or tetramer+ T cells were not yet sequenced.

For this clonotype: The antigen remains undetermined.

From blood, roughly 250-550 ng of genomic DNA served as TRB template. The CDR3 totals 14 residues. The germline CDR1 and CDR2 sequences are MNHEY and SVGAGI. Trimming cost V 4 bases and J 4 bases; bases outside gene matches: 6. BIOMED2 TRB-A/B primer pools were used in multiplex TRB PCR. TCRdb called the multiplex PCR reads again in MiXCR, with one record for every CDR3 protein. The sample holds 15,000 to 20,000 distinct CDR3 sequences; 35% to 40% are singletons and the top ten take 16%. The sample was blood. This clonotype originated in a human donor with active COVID-19. The J gene is TRBJ1-2, the V gene TRBV6-5; 7 bases agree with TRBD1. Here the CDR3 DNA reads TGTGCCAGCAGTTCAACAGGGGCTGGCTATGGCTACACCTTC. Protein sequence: CASSSTGAGYGYTF.